This TCR beta chain was identified in a study of shared clonotypes between healthy human individuals. CDR3 length: 17 amino acids. The ends lost 2 bases at V and 4 bases at J; junction bases unmatched: 13. From germline, CDR1 is KGHSH and CDR2 LQKENI. Assay used: immunoSEQ multiplex PCR; TCRdb lists only in-frame clones, some missing. The sample holds 150,000 to 200,000 clones, about 93% seen once. The sequence was collected from a woman in her 30s in good health. Sequenced sample: naive CD4+ T cells sorted from blood. Subset: CD45RA+ positively selected. The V call is TRBV18, the J call TRBJ1-1; TRBD1 agrees at 7 bases. CDR3 DNA: TGTGCCAGCTCACCAAGGACGGCCCCGACAGGGTCCACTGAAGCTTTCTTT. This gives the protein CASSPRTAPTGSTEAFF.